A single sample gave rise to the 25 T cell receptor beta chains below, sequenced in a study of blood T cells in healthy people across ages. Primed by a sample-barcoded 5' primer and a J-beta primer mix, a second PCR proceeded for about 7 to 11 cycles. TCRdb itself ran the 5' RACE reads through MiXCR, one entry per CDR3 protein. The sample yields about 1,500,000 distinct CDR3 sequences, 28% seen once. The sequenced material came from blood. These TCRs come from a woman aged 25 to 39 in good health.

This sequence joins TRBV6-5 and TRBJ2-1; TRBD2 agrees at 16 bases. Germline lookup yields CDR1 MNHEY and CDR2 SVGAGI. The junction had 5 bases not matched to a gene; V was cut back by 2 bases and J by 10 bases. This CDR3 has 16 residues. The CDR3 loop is CASSYGTSGGAREQFF. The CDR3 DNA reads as TGTGCCAGCAGTTACGGGACTAGCGGGGGGGCCAGGGAGCAGTTCTTC.

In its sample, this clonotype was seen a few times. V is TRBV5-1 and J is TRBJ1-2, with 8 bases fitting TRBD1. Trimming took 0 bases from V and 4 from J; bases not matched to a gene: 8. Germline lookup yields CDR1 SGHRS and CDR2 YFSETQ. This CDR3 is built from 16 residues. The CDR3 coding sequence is TGCGCCAGCAGCTTGGGGCCCCAGGGGGCCGGCTATGGCTACACCTTC. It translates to CASSLGPQGAGYGYTF.

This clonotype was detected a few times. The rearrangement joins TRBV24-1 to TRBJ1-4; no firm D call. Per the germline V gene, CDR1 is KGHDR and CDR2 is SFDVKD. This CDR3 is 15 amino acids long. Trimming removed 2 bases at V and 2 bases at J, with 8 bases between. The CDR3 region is CATSDSSGTNEKLFF. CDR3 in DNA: TGTGCCACCAGTGATTCCTCAGGTACTAATGAAAAACTGTTTTTT.

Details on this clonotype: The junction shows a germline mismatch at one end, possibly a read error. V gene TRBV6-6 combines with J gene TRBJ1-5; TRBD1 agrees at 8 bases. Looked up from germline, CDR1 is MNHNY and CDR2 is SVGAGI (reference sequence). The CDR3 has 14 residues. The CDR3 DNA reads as TGTGCCAGCAGGCGGACAGGGCAGAGTCGGCCCCGGCATTTT. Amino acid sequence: CASRRTGQSRPRHF.

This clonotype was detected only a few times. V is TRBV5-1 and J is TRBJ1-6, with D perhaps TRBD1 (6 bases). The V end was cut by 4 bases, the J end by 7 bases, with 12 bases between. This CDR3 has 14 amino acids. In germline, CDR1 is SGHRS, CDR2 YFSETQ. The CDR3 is CASSEAQGNSPLHF. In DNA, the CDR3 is TGCGCCAGCAGCGAAGCGCAGGGGAATTCACCCCTCCACTTT.

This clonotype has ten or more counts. This CDR3 is CASSLIGRRETQYF. For the CDR3, the DNA is TGTGCCAGCAGCTTAATCGGACGGAGGGAGACCCAGTACTTC. The chain is built from TRBV7-9 and TRBJ2-5; maybe TRBD2 (5 bases). The germline V and J ends were trimmed by 2 bases and 5 bases, with 12 bases remaining between them. CDR1 and CDR2 (germline): SEHNR, FQNEAQ (reference sequence). The CDR3 contains 14 residues.

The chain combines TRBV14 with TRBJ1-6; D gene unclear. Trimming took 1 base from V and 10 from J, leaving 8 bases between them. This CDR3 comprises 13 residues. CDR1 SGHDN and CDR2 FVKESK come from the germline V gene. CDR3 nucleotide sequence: TGTGCCAGCAGCCAAGTCCTGAAATCACCCCTCCACTTT. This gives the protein CASSQVLKSPLHF.

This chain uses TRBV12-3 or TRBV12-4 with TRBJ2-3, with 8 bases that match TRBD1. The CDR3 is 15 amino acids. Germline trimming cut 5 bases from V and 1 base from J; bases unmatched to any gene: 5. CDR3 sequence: CASSTTGAGTDTQYF. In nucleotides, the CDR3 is TGTGCCAGCAGTACGACAGGGGCCGGCACAGATACGCAGTATTTT.

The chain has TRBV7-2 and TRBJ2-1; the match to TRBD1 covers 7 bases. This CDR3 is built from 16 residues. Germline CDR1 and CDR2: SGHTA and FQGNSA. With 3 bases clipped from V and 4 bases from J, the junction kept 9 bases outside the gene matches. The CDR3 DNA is TGTGCCAGCAGCTTGCAGGGACAGATGAATTACAATGAGCAGTTCTTC. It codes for CASSLQGQMNYNEQFF. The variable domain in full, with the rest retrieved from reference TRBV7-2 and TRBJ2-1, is GAGVSQSPSNKVTEKGKDVELRCDPISGHTALYWYRQSLGQGLEFLIYFQGNSAPDKSGLPSDRFSAERTGGSVSTLTIQRTQQEDSAVYLCASSLQGQMNYNEQFFGPGTRLTVL.

The CDR3 bases are TGTGCCAGCAGGGCCACAGGGGGCCATTCACCCCTCCACTTT. As protein: CASRATGGHSPLHF. The chain couples TRBV6-5 to TRBJ1-6, with 9 bases identical to TRBD1. CDR1 is MNHEY and CDR2 is SVGAGI in the germline V gene. V trimming: 6 bases; J trimming: 8 bases; junction bases outside the gene matches: 5. CDR3 size: 14 residues.

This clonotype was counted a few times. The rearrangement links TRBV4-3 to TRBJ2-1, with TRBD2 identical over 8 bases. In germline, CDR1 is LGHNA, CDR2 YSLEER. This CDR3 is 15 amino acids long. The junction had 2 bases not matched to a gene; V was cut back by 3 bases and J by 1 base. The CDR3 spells CASSHAGGSYNEQFF. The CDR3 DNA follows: TGCGCCAGCAGCCATGCGGGAGGATCCTACAATGAGCAGTTCTTC.

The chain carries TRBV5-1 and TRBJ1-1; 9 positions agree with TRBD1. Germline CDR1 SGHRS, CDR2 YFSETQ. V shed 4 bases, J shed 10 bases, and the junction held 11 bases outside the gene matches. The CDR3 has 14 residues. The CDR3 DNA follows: TGCGCCAGCAGCAGAACTACAGGGGGCGGCGGAGCTTTCTTT. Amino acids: CASSRTTGGGGAFF.

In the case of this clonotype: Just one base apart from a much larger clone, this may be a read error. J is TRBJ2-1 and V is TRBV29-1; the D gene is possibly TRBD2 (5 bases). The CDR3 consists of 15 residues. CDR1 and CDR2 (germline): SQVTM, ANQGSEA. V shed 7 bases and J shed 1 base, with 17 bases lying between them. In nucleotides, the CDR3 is TGCAGCGCTCGGGGAACGGGAAGTTCCTACAATGAGCAGTTCTTC. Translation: CSARGTGSSYNEQFF.

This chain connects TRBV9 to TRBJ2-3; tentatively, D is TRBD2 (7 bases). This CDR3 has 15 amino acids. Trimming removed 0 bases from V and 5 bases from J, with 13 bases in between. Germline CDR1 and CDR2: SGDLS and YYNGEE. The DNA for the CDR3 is TGTGCCAGCAGCGTAGGACTAGGGGGGGGAGATACGCAGTATTTT. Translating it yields CASSVGLGGGDTQYF.

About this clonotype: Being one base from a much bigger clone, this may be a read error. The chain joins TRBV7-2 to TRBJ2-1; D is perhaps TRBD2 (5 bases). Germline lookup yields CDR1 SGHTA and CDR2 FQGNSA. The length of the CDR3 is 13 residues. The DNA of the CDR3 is TGTGCCTGCAGCTTAGTGGACTGGAATGAGCAGTTCTTC. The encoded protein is CACSLVDWNEQFF.

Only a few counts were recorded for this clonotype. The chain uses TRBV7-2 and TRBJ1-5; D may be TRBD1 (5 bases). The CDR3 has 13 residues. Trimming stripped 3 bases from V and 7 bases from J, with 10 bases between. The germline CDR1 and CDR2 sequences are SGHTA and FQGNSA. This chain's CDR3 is CASSFTRVQPQHF. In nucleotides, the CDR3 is TGTGCCAGCAGCTTCACCAGGGTCCAGCCCCAGCATTTT.

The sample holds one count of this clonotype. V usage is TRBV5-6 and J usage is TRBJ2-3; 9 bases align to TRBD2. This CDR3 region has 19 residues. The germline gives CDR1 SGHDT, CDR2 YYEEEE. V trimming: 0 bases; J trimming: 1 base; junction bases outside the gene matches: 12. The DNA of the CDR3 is TGTGCCAGCAGCTTGGTGGCTAGCGGGGTAAGGCCTGGCACAGATACGCAGTATTTT. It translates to CASSLVASGVRPGTDTQYF.

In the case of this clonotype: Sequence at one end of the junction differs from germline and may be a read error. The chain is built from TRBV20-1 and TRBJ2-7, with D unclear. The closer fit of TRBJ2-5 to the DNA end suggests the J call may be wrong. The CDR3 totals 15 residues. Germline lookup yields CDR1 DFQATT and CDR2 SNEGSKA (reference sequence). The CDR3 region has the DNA TGCAGTGCTGGTGTATACGTACGTGTACAAGGGACCCAGTACTTC. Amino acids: CSAGVYVRVQGTQYF.

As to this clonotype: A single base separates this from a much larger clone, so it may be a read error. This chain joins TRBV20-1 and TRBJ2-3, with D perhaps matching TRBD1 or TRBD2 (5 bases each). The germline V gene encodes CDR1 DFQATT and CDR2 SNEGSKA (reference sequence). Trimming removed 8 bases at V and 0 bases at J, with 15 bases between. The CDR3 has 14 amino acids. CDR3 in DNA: TGCAGTACTATCCGGGACCTAAGCACAGATACGCAGTATTTT. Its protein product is CSTIRDLSTDTQYF.

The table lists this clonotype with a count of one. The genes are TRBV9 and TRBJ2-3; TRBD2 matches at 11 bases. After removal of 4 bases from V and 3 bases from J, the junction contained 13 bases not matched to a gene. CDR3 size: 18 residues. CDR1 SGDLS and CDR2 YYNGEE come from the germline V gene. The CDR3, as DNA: TGTGCCAGCAGCCGTACTAGCGGGAGCGAGTGGGGTACAGATACGCAGTATTTT. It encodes CASSRTSGSEWGTDTQYF.

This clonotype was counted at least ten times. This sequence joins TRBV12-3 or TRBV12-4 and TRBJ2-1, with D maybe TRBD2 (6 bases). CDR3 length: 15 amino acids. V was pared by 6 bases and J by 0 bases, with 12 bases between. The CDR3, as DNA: TGTGCCAGCAGCCGGGACTCGAGCTCCTACAATGAGCAGTTCTTC. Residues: CASSRDSSSYNEQFF.

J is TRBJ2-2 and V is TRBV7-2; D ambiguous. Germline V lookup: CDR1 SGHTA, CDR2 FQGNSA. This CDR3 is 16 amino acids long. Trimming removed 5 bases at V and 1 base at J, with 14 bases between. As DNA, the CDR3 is TGTGCCAGCAGCCTCCGGGCCCAAGGGAACACCGGGGAGCTGTTTTTT. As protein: CASSLRAQGNTGELFF.

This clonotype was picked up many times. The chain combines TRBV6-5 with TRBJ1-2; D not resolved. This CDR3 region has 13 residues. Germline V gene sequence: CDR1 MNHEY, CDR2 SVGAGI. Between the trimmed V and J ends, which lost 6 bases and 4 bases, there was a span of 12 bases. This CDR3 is CASRVRAPYGYTF. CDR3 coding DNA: TGTGCCAGCAGAGTCCGGGCTCCCTATGGCTACACCTTC.

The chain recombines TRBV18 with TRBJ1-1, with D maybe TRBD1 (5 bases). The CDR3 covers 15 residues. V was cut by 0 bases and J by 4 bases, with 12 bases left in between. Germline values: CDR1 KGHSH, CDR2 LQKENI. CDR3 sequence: CASSPPAGRSTEAFF. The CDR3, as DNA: TGTGCCAGCTCACCACCGGCAGGGCGGTCCACTGAAGCTTTCTTT.

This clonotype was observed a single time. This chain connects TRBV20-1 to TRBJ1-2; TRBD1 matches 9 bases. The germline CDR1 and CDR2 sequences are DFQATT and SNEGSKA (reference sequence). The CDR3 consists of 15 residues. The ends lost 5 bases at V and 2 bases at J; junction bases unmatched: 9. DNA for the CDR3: TGCAGTGCTCACGACAGGGGGGAAAGAAACTATGGCTACACCTTC. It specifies CSAHDRGERNYGYTF.